A single sample is the source of the 27 T cell receptor beta chains below, sequenced in a study of T-cell reconstitution after alpha-beta-depleted transplantation in children. The authors prepared the TCRbeta library with unique molecular identifiers. TCRdb analysed the PCR reads with MiXCR anew, one entry per CDR3 protein. This sample yields roughly 790,000 distinct CDR3 sequences, of which under 20% are seen a single time; approximately 5% belongs to the top ten. Here the sequenced sample was PBMCs, mostly from graft donor cells, taken 360 days after TCRalphabeta/CD19-depleted stem cell transplant. Source of these receptors: a male patient aged 10 to 17 who had a stem cell transplant for acute lymphoblastic leukemia, so the T cells may come from the graft donor.

The gene calls are TRBV24-1 and TRBJ2-1; D unresolved. V lost 5 bases to trimming and J lost 7 bases, with 17 bases between them. From germline, CDR1 is KGHDR and CDR2 SFDVKD. CDR3 length: 15 residues. The DNA for the CDR3 is TGTGCCACCAGTGTCGGCACCTCCTTAGGGAATGAGCAGTTCTTC. Translation gives CATSVGTSLGNEQFF.

The chain uses TRBV10-3 and TRBJ2-7, with no clear D. Germline V gene data show CDR1 as ENHRY and CDR2 as SYGVKD. The V end was cut by 8 bases, the J end by 3 bases, with 14 bases between. The CDR3 is 13 residues long. Written as DNA, the CDR3 is TGTGCCATCGGAGCCGATACCCACTACGAGCAGTACTTC. This translates into CAIGADTHYEQYF.

This clonotype was counted a few times. This chain joins TRBV6-5 and TRBJ1-6, with a weak D call TRBD1 (6 bases). Germline V gene lookup returns CDR1 MNHEY and CDR2 SVGAGI. CDR3 length: 16 residues. V shed 0 bases and J shed 8 bases, with 14 bases lying between them. CDR3 sequence (DNA): TGTGCCAGCAGTTACTCGGAGGGGGGGTTGGATTCACCCCTCCACTTT. Protein: CASSYSEGGLDSPLHF.

This clonotype has ten or more counts. The chain combines TRBV7-2 with TRBJ2-7, with D tentatively TRBD1 (6 bases). The ends were cut back, 0 bases at V and 4 bases at J, with 10 bases in the middle. CDR3 length equals 14 residues. In germline, CDR1 is SGHTA, CDR2 FQGNSA. The CDR3 sequence: CASSLAGTLYEQYF. The CDR3 DNA reads as TGTGCCAGCAGCTTAGCGGGGACACTTTACGAGCAGTACTTC.

This clonotype was observed a handful of times. This chain connects TRBV29-1 to TRBJ1-2; D is undetermined. The CDR3 totals 13 residues. The germline V gene encodes CDR1 SQVTM and CDR2 ANQGSEA. V was trimmed by 5 bases and J by 3 bases, leaving 13 bases between them. The CDR3 here is CSVSLIGDYGYTF. CDR3 in DNA: TGCAGCGTTAGTCTGATTGGGGACTATGGCTACACCTTC.

For the CDR3, the DNA is TGCAGCGTTCTCCAGGATAGTGAAGAGACCCAGTACTTC. The encoded protein is CSVLQDSEETQYF. The chain links TRBV29-1 to TRBJ2-5; no clear D. The V end was cut by 5 bases, the J end by 3 bases, with 13 bases between. Germline CDR1 and CDR2: SQVTM and ANQGSEA. CDR3 length: 13 amino acids.

This clonotype was seen a few times. The V and J genes are TRBV10-2 and TRBJ2-7; 7 bases match TRBD1. The germline V gene encodes CDR1 WSHSY and CDR2 SAAADI. V lost 7 bases to trimming and J lost 0 bases; unmatched junction nucleotides: 12. The CDR3 is 16 amino acids. The CDR3 sequence: CASNRLGDSNSYEQYF. The CDR3 nucleotides read TGCGCCAGCAATCGACTGGGGGACAGTAACTCCTACGAGCAGTACTTC.

This clonotype was recorded a few times. The rearrangement joins TRBV24-1 to TRBJ1-6; D remains unclear. This CDR3 is 13 amino acids long. Trimming shortened V by 7 bases and J by 5 bases, and 8 bases separated the two germline ends. Germline V gene data show CDR1 as KGHDR and CDR2 as SFDVKD. In DNA form, the CDR3 reads TGTGCCACCAGAGAGTCGGATAATTCACCCCTCCACTTT. Residues: CATRESDNSPLHF.

The chain uses TRBV12-3 or TRBV12-4 and TRBJ2-1; 12 positions match TRBD2. V lost 5 bases, J lost 0 bases, and 5 bases stayed unmatched. The CDR3 is 17 residues long. As DNA, the CDR3 is TGTGCCAGCAGTATTGGGACTAGCGGGTCCTCCTACAATGAGCAGTTCTTC. It yields the protein CASSIGTSGSSYNEQFF.

This clonotype was found many times. J is TRBJ1-1 and V is TRBV12-3 or TRBV12-4, with D possibly TRBD1 on 5 matching bases. This CDR3 is 14 amino acids long. Trimming removed 6 bases at V and 0 bases at J, with 11 bases between. In nucleotides, the CDR3 is TGTGCCAGCAGCTACGACAGCTTGAACACTGAAGCTTTCTTT. Residues: CASSYDSLNTEAFF.

This chain links TRBV5-6 with TRBJ2-5; the D call may be TRBD1 or TRBD2 (5 bases each). Germline lookup yields CDR1 SGHDT and CDR2 YYEEEE. Deletions cut 2 bases from V and 6 bases from J, with 17 bases between. CDR3 length: 15 amino acids. The CDR3 sequence: CASSFVVGWGKTQYF. The CDR3 DNA is TGTGCCAGCAGCTTTGTTGTGGGATGGGGGAAGACCCAGTACTTC. The complete variable domain, with remaining parts taken from reference TRBV5-6 and TRBJ2-5, reads DAGVTQSPTHLIKTRGQQVTLRCSPKSGHDTVSWYQQALGQGPQFIFQYYEEEERQRGNFPDRFSGHQFPNYSSELNVNALLLGDSALYLCASSFVVGWGKTQYFGPGTRLLVL.

This clonotype was recorded at least ten times. The chain has TRBV9 and TRBJ2-7; a weak D match, TRBD1 (6 bases). Looked up from germline, CDR1 is SGDLS and CDR2 is YYNGEE. With 0 bases removed from V and 2 bases from J, the gap between germline ends came to 12 bases. The CDR3 is made up of 15 amino acids. The CDR3 loop reads CASSVAAGAPYEQYF. CDR3 nucleotide sequence: TGTGCCAGCAGCGTAGCAGCAGGGGCCCCCTACGAGCAGTACTTC.

This clonotype was counted only a few times. The rearrangement uses TRBV9 and TRBJ2-7; TRBD2 agrees at 12 bases. Germline V CDR1 and CDR2: SGDLS, YYNGEE. Losses at the gene ends were 1 base for V and 4 bases for J; bases not matched to a gene: 6. This CDR3 region has 16 residues. CDR3 bases: TGTGCCAGCAGCGTACACAAGACTAGCGGGAGTTACGAGCAGTACTTC. Its translation is CASSVHKTSGSYEQYF.

This rearrangement joins TRBV18 to TRBJ2-7; the match to TRBD2 covers 13 bases. The germline CDR1 and CDR2 sequences are KGHSH and LQKENI. The CDR3 consists of 14 residues. J gave up 3 bases and V 8 bases, and 4 bases lay outside the gene matches. The CDR3 region is CASPGTSGNYEQYF. The CDR3 nucleotides are TGTGCCAGCCCCGGGACTAGCGGGAACTACGAGCAGTACTTC.

This chain joins TRBV19 and TRBJ1-1; D gene unclear. The CDR3 is 13 residues long. Germline CDR1 and CDR2: LNHDA and SQIVND (reference sequence). The V end lost 5 bases, the J end lost 0 bases, and 7 bases lay between the germline ends. CDR3 in DNA: TGTGCCAGTAGTCCGTTCCTGAACACTGAAGCTTTCTTT. Translated, it gives CASSPFLNTEAFF. Complete variable domain (other parts from reference TRBV19 and TRBJ1-1): DGGITQSPKYLFRKEGQNVTLSCEQNLNHDAMYWYRQDPGQGLRLIYYSQIVNDFQKGDIAEGYSVSREKKESFPLTVTSAQKNPTAFYLCASSPFLNTEAFFGQGTRLTVV.

V is TRBV9 and J is TRBJ2-3, with D uncertain. V dropped 3 bases and J dropped 6 bases, with 14 bases sitting between them. The germline V gene encodes CDR1 SGDLS and CDR2 YYNGEE. The CDR3 spans 14 residues. The CDR3 bases are TGTGCCAGCAGCGCGTGGGGTAAAGAGGATACGCAGTATTTT. This codes for CASSAWGKEDTQYF. Full variable domain (outside the CDR3, taken from reference TRBV9 and TRBJ2-3): DSGVTQTPKHLITATGQRVTLRCSPRSGDLSVYWYQQSLDQGLQFLIQYYNGEERAKGNILERFSAQQFPDLHSELNLSSLELGDSALYFCASSAWGKEDTQYFGPGTRLTVL.

This clonotype was counted a few times. The chain is built from TRBV2 and TRBJ2-7; the match to TRBD1 covers 8 bases. After removal of 4 bases from V and 1 base from J, the junction contained 9 bases not matched to a gene. This CDR3 region has 16 residues. Germline V gene sequence: CDR1 SNHLY, CDR2 FYNNEI. DNA for the CDR3: TGTGCCAGCAGTGTCCAGGGGGCTATTAAGTCCTACGAGCAGTACTTC. Translating it yields CASSVQGAIKSYEQYF. Full variable domain (missing parts from reference TRBV2 and TRBJ2-7): EPEVTQTPSHQVTQMGQEVILRCVPISNHLYFYWYRQILGQKVEFLVSFYNNEISEKSEIFDDQFSVERPDGSNFTLKIRSTKLEDSAMYFCASSVQGAIKSYEQYFGPGTRLTVT.

The sample holds a few counts of this clonotype. The chain recombines TRBV3-1 with TRBJ2-1, with 7 bases lining up with TRBD2. The V gene's germline CDR1 is LGHDT and CDR2 YNNKEL (reference sequence). Trimming removed 4 bases from V and 12 bases from J; junction bases left unmatched: 6. The CDR3 has 12 amino acids. CDR3 region: CASSPSGLRQFF. In DNA form, the CDR3 reads TGTGCCAGCAGCCCCTCGGGACTAAGGCAGTTCTTC.

The chain recombines TRBV5-8 with TRBJ2-3; D may be TRBD1 (5 bases). The CDR3 sequence is 15 residues long. Per germline, CDR1 SGHTS and CDR2 YDEGEE. The V end lost 0 bases, the J end lost 0 bases, and 8 bases lay between the germline ends. The CDR3 coding sequence is TGTGCCAGCAGCTTGGTACAGGCTAGCACAGATACGCAGTATTTT. This sequence encodes CASSLVQASTDTQYF.

This clonotype has more than one count but fewer than ten. V is TRBV7-2 and J is TRBJ2-5; D ambiguous. This CDR3 contains 12 residues. Trimming removed 4 bases at V and 0 bases at J, with 3 bases between. Germline CDR1 SGHTA, CDR2 FQGNSA. The CDR3 sequence is CASSYHQETQYF. The CDR3 DNA sequence: TGTGCCAGCAGCTACCACCAAGAGACCCAGTACTTC.

This clonotype was seen only a few times. J is TRBJ1-3 and V is TRBV18; 7 nucleotides agree with TRBD1. The trim removed 4 bases at V and 0 bases at J, leaving 6 bases unmatched. The CDR3 totals 16 residues. The germline CDR1 and CDR2 sequences are KGHSH and LQKENI. CDR3 in amino acids: CASSLGQANSGNTIYF. In DNA form, the CDR3 reads TGTGCCAGCTCACTCGGACAGGCAAACTCTGGAAACACCATATATTTT.

This clonotype was found many times. The chain has TRBV12-3 or TRBV12-4 and TRBJ2-1; a weak D match, TRBD1 (8 bases). Trimming removed 6 bases at V and 5 bases at J, with 14 bases between. CDR3 size: 14 residues. CDR3 residues: CASSHRGGNNEQFF. The CDR3 coding sequence is TGTGCCAGCAGCCACAGGGGGGGGAACAATGAGCAGTTCTTC.

This clonotype was counted a few times. The J gene is TRBJ2-1, the V gene TRBV4-1; a possible D gene is TRBD2 (5 bases). There are 13 residues in the CDR3. In germline, CDR1 is MGHRA, CDR2 YSYEKL. Trimming stripped 0 bases from V and 9 bases from J, with 9 bases between. CDR3: CASSQDGRGEQFF. CDR3 nucleotide sequence: TGCGCCAGCAGCCAAGATGGGAGAGGTGAGCAGTTCTTC.

This clonotype has a handful of counts. The rearrangement joins TRBV20-1 to TRBJ1-1, with D unresolved. Germline values: CDR1 DFQATT, CDR2 SNEGSKA (reference sequence). V gave up 6 bases and J gave up 8 bases, with 16 bases separating them. The CDR3 consists of 12 residues. The CDR3 DNA is TGCAGTGCCCGAGTGGTGGAACGCGAAGCTTTCTTT. Residues: CSARVVEREAFF.

Ten or more counts support this clonotype. The rearrangement links TRBV29-1 to TRBJ2-7; D is undetermined. V was pared by 0 bases and J by 4 bases, with 10 bases between. CDR1 SQVTM and CDR2 ANQGSEA come from the germline V gene. The CDR3 has 13 amino acids. The CDR3 DNA follows: TGCAGCGTTGAAGAAGGGTCAGCTTACGAGCAGTACTTC. It encodes CSVEEGSAYEQYF.

The table lists this clonotype with a few counts. This CDR3 reads CASSPPGGRETQYF. The CDR3 nucleotides are TGCGCCAGCAGCCCACCCGGGGGGAGAGAGACCCAGTACTTC. The V gene is TRBV4-1, the J gene TRBJ2-5, with 7 bases aligning to TRBD2. J lost 4 bases, V lost 4 bases, and 6 bases had no gene match. This CDR3 comprises 14 residues. Germline assignment: CDR1 MGHRA and CDR2 YSYEKL.

The chain has TRBV3-1 and TRBJ2-7, with 10 positions matching TRBD2. V lost 1 base, J lost 7 bases, and 7 bases stayed unmatched. The CDR3 loop spans 15 amino acids. Germline V gene sequence: CDR1 LGHDT, CDR2 YNNKEL (reference sequence). The CDR3 DNA is TGTGCCAGCAGCCAAGCCGGGACTAGCGCGACAGAGCAGTACTTC. It is translated as CASSQAGTSATEQYF.